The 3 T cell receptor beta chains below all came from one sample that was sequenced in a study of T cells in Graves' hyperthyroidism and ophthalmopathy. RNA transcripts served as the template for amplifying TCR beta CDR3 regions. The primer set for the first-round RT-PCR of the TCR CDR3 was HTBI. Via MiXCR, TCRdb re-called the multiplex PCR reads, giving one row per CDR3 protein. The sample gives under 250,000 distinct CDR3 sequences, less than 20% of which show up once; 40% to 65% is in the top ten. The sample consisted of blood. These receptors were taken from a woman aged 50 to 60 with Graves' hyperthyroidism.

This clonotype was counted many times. The CDR3 loop reads CSAYSGTSSYEQYF. CDR3 coding DNA: TGCAGTGCTTATAGCGGGACTAGCTCCTACGAGCAGTACTTC. V usage is TRBV20-1 and J usage is TRBJ2-7; 8 nucleotides align to TRBD2. This CDR3 comprises 14 residues. J lost 0 bases, V lost 5 bases, and 6 bases had no gene match. Germline V lookup: CDR1 DFQATT, CDR2 SNEGSKA (reference sequence).

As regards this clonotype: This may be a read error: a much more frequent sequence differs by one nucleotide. CDR3 DNA: TGTGCCAGTGGTACGTCCGGGACAGGGGGTGATGGCTACACCTTC. It yields the protein CASGTSGTGGDGYTF. The chain joins TRBV19 to TRBJ1-2; 11 bases are shared with TRBD1. Trimming cost V 8 bases and J 6 bases; bases outside gene matches: 11. This CDR3 has 15 amino acids. The germline V gene has CDR1 LNHDA and CDR2 SQIVND (reference sequence).

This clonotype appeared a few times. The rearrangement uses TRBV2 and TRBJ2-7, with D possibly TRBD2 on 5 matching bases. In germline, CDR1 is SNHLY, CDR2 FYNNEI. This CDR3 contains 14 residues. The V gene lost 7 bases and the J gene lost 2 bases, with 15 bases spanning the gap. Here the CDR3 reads CASTRGAVPYEQYF. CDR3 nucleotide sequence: TGTGCCAGCACCCGAGGAGCGGTCCCCTACGAGCAGTACTTC.